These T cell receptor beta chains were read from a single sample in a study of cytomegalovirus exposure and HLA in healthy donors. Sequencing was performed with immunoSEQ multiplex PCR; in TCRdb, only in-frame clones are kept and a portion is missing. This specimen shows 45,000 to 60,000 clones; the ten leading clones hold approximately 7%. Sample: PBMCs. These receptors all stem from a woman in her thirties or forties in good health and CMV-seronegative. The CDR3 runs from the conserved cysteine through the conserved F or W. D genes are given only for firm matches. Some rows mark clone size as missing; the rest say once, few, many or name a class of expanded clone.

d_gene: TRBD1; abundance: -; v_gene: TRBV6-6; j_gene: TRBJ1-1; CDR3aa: CASSTLNRGPTEAFF; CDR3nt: TGTGCCAGTAGCACCTTAAACAGGGGGCCTACTGAAGCTTTCTTT
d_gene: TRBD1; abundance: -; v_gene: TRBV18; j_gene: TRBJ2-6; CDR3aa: CASSSGQGALSGANVLTF; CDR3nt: TGTGCCAGCTCATCGGGACAGGGGGCTCTCTCTGGGGCCAACGTCCTGACTTTC
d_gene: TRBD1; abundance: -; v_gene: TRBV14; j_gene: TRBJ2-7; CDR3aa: CASSQEGQGRGEQYF; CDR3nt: TGTGCCAGCAGCCAGGAAGGACAGGGAAGGGGCGAGCAGTACTTC
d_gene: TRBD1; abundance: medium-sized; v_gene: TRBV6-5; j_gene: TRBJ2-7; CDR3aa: CASSYSPGQGRYEQYF; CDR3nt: TGTGCCAGCAGTTACTCCCCGGGACAGGGGAGGTACGAGCAGTACTTC
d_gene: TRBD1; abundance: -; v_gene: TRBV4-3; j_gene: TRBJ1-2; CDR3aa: CASSLGLLGGAAYGYTF; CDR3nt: TGCGCCAGCAGCCTTGGTCTGTTAGGGGGCGCAGCCTATGGCTACACCTTC
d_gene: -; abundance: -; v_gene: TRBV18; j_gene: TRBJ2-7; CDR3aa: CASSPSGGAYEQYF; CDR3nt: TGTGCCAGCTCACCGAGCGGAGGGGCCTACGAGCAGTACTTC
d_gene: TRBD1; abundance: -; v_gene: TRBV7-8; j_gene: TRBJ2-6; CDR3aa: CASSSRGQGAGSGANVLTF; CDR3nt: TGTGCCAGCAGCTCACGAGGACAGGGGGCAGGGTCTGGGGCCAACGTCCTGACTTTC
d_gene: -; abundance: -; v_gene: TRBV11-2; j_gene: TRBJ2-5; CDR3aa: CASSRTRGSGAQYF; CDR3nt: TGTGCCAGCAGCCGGACTAGGGGGAGCGGGGCCCAGTACTTC
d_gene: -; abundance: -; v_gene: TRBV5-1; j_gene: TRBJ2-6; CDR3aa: CASRGSGLSGANVLTF; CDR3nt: TGCGCCAGCAGGGGCAGCGGATTATCTGGGGCCAACGTCCTGACTTTC
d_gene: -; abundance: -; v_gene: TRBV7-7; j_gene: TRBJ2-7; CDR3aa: CASTREGLRYYEQYF; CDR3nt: TGTGCCAGCACCCGTGAGGGACTGCGGTACTACGAGCAGTACTTC
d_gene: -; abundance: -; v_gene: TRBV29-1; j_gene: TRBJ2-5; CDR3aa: CSVESGETQYF; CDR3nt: TGCAGCGTTGAGTCAGGGGAGACCCAGTACTTC
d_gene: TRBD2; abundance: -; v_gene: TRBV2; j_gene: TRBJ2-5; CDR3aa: CASSELMTSEETQYF; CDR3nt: TGTGCCAGCAGTGAACTCATGACTAGCGAAGAGACCCAGTACTTC
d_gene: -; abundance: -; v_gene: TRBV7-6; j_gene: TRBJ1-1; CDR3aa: CASSSTGMNTEAFF; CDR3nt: TGTGCCAGCAGCTCCACAGGGATGAACACTGAAGCTTTCTTT
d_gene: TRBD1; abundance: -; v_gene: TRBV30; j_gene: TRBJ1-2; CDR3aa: CAWTRGTGGVRGYTF; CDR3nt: TGTGCCTGGACGAGAGGCACAGGGGGCGTGAGAGGCTACACCTTC
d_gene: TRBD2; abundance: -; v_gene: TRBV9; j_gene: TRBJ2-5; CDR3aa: CASSVGGGGETQYF; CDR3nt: TGTGCCAGCAGCGTAGGCGGGGGAGGAGAGACCCAGTACTTC
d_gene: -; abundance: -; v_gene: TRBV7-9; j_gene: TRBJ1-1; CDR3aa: CASSLDWGDTEAFF; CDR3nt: TGTGCCAGCAGCTTAGATTGGGGAGACACTGAAGCTTTCTTT
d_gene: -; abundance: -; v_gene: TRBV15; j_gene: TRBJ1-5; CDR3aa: CATSRVQGGYSNQPQHF; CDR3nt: TGTGCCACCAGCAGAGTACAGGGCGGTTACAGCAATCAGCCCCAGCATTTT
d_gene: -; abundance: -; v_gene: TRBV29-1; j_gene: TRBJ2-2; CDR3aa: CSVGTLAYTGELFF; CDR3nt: TGCAGCGTCGGGACTCTAGCCTACACCGGGGAGCTGTTTTTT
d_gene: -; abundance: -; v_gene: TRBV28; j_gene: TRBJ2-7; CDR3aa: CASKQGGYEQYF; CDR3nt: TGTGCCAGCAAGCAGGGGGGTTACGAGCAGTACTTC
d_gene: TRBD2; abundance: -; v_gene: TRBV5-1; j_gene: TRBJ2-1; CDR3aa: CASSASRGRGNEQFF; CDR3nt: TGCGCCAGCAGCGCTTCCAGAGGGAGGGGAAATGAGCAGTTCTTC
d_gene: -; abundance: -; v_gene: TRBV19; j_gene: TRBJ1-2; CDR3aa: CATTTGTPMNYGYTF; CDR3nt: TGTGCCACTACAACCGGGACACCAATGAACTATGGCTACACCTTC
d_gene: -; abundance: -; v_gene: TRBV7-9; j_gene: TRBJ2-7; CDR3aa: CASSSSEASLTYEQYF; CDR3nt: TGTGCCAGCAGCTCCTCGGAGGCCTCCCTCACCTACGAGCAGTACTTC
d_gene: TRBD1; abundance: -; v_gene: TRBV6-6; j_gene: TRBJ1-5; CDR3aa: CASGRQGDYSNQPQHF; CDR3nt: TGTGCCAGCGGGCGACAGGGTGACTATAGCAATCAGCCCCAGCATTTT
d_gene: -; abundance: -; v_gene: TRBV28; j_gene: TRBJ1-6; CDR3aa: CASSPVPAKGNSPLHF; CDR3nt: TGTGCCAGCAGCCCCGTTCCGGCGAAGGGGAATTCACCCCTCCACTTT
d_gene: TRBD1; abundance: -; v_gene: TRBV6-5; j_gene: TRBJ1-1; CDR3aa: CASTTQGALSEAFF; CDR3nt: TGTGCCAGCACCACACAGGGGGCTTTGTCTGAAGCTTTCTTT
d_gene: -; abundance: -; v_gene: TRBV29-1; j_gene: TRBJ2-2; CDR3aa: CSAIERTAANTGELFF; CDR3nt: TGCAGCGCCATAGAACGGACAGCCGCGAACACCGGGGAGCTGTTTTTT
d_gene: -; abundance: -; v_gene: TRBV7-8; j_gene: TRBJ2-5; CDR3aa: CASSPTSNLQETQYF; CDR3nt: TGTGCCAGCAGCCCAACCTCGAACCTACAAGAGACCCAGTACTTC
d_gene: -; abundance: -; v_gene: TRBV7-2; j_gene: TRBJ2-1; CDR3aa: CASSLGQGTLNEQFF; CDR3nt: TGTGCCAGCAGCTTAGGTCAGGGCACGCTAAATGAGCAGTTCTTC
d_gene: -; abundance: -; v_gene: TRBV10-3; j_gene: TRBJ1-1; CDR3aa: CAISVNNRAFF; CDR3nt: TGTGCCATCAGCGTAAACAACAGAGCTTTCTTT